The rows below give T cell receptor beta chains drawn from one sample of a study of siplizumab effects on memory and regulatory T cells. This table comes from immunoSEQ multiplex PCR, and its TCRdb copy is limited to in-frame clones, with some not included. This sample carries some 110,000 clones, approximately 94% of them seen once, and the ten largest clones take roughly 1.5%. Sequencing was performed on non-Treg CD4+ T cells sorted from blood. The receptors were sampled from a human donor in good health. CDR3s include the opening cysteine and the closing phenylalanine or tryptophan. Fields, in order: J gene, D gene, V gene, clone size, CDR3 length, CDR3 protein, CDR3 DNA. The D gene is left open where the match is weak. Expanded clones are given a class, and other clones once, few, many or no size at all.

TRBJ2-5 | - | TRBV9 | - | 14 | CASSVGGTKETQYF | TGTGCCAGCAGCGTAGGGGGGACGAAAGAGACCCAGTACTTC
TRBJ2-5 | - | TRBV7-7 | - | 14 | CASSQGHTGETQYF | TGTGCCAGCAGCCAGGGACATACAGGAGAGACCCAGTACTTC
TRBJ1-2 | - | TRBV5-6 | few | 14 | CASSPGGGTYGYTF | TGTGCCAGCAGCCCGGGTGGGGGAACCTATGGCTACACCTTC
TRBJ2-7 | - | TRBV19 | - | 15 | CASSIVAGRSHEQYF | TGTGCCAGTAGTATCGTGGCAGGGAGGAGCCACGAGCAGTACTTC
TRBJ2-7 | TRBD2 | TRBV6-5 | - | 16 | CASSSHKLAGVYEQYF | TGTGCCAGCAGTTCCCATAAACTAGCGGGAGTTTACGAGCAGTACTTC
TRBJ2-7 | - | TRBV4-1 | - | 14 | CASSQWQGAYEQYF | TGCGCCAGCAGCCAATGGCAGGGAGCCTACGAGCAGTACTTC
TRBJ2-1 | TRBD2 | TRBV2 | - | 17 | CASSLNPGLAGYNEQFF | TGTGCCAGCAGCTTAAACCCGGGACTAGCGGGATACAATGAGCAGTTCTTC
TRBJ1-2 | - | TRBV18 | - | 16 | CASSPSLTAANYGYTF | TGTGCCAGCTCACCTTCGTTAACGGCAGCTAACTATGGCTACACCTTC
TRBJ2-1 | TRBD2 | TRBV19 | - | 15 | CASSIGAGANNEQFF | TGTGCCAGTAGTATAGGAGCGGGAGCTAACAATGAGCAGTTCTTC
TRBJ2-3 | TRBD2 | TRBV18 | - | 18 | CASSPGTSGAHPTDTQYF | TGTGCCAGCTCACCCGGGACTAGCGGGGCCCACCCTACAGATACGCAGTATTTT
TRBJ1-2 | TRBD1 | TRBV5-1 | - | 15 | CASSQWRGRGDGYTF | TGCGCCAGCAGCCAGTGGAGGGGGCGAGGGGATGGCTACACCTTC
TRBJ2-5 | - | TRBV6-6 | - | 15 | CASSTQGGASETQYF | TGTGCCAGCAGTACCCAGGGGGGGGCGAGTGAGACCCAGTACTTC
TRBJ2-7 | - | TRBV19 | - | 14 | CASSIVGDYYEQYF | TGTGCCAGTAGTATTGTTGGGGATTACTACGAGCAGTACTTC
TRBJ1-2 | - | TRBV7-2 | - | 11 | CASSLNYGYTF | TGTGCCAGCAGCTTAAACTATGGCTACACCTTC
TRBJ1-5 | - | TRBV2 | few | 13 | CASKTDSNQPQHF | TGTGCCAGCAAGACAGATAGCAATCAGCCCCAGCATTTT
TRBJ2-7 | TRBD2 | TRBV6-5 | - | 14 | CASSGLAGDYEQYF | TGTGCCAGCAGTGGACTTGCGGGGGACTACGAGCAGTACTTC
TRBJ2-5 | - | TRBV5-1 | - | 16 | CASSLDPTVIGETQYF | TGCGCCAGCAGCTTGGATCCAACAGTTATCGGGGAGACCCAGTACTTC
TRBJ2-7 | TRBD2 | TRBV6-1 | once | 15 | CASSRWGEGRYEQYF | TGTGCCAGCAGTCGGTGGGGGGAGGGCCGGTACGAGCAGTACTTC
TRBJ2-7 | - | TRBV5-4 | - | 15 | CASSLIGVSTYEQYF | TGTGCCAGCAGCTTAATAGGGGTTAGCACCTACGAGCAGTACTTC
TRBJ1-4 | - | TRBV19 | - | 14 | CASSGVATNEKLFF | TGTGCCAGTAGTGGCGTTGCAACTAATGAAAAACTGTTTTTT
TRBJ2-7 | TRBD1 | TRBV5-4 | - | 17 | CASSQSISRDRAGEQYF | TGTGCCAGCAGCCAGTCGATTTCCCGGGACAGGGCAGGAGAGCAGTACTTC
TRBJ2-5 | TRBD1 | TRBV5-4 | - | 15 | CASSQDGTGEETQYF | TGTGCCAGCAGCCAGGACGGGACAGGGGAAGAGACCCAGTACTTC
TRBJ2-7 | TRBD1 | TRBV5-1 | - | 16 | CASSSRTGDRGSEQYF | TGCGCCAGCAGCTCACGAACTGGGGACAGGGGAAGCGAGCAGTACTTC
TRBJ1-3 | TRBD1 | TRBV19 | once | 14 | CASRPDRGGNTIYF | TGTGCCAGTAGACCCGACAGGGGTGGAAACACCATATATTTT
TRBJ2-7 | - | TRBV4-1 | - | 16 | CASSQARGATGYEQYF | TGCGCCAGCAGCCAAGCGAGGGGGGCTACGGGATACGAGCAGTACTTC
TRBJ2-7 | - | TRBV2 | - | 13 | CASSFGQPNEQYF | TGTGCCAGCAGTTTTGGGCAGCCCAACGAGCAGTACTTC
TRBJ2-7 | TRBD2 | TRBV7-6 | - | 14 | CASSLTSGNYEQYF | TGTGCCAGCAGCTTAACTAGCGGAAACTACGAGCAGTACTTC
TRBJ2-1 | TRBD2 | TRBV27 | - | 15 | CATNSLAGGIYEQFF | TGTGCCACCAACTCACTAGCGGGGGGGATCTATGAGCAGTTCTTC
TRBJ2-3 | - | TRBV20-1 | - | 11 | CSARGGDTQYF | TGCAGTGCCCGAGGGGGGGATACGCAGTATTTT
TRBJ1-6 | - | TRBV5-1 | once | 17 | CASSLEKTRGFNSPLHF | TGCGCCAGCAGCTTGGAGAAGACCCGGGGTTTTAATTCACCCCTCCACTTT
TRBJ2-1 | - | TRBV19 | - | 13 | CASSIETYNEQFF | TGTGCCAGTAGTATAGAGACGTACAATGAGCAGTTCTTC
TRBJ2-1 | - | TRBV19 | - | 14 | CASSIDSPSNEQFF | TGTGCCAGTAGTATAGATAGTCCAAGCAATGAGCAGTTCTTC
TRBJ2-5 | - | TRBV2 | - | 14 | CASSSTEYQETQYF | TGTGCCAGCAGTTCGACAGAGTACCAAGAGACCCAGTACTTC
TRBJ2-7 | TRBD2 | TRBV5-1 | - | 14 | CASSQVAGEGEQYF | TGCGCCAGCAGCCAAGTAGCGGGGGAGGGCGAGCAGTACTTC
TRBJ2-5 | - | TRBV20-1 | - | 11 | CSANRQETQYF | TGCAGTGCTAACAGACAAGAGACCCAGTACTTC
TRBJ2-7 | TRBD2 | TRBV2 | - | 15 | CASSEGAGGWYEQYF | TGTGCCAGCAGCGAAGGGGCGGGAGGCTGGTACGAGCAGTACTTC
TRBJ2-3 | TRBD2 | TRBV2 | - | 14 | CASSERLAGDTQYF | TGTGCCAGCAGTGAGCGGCTAGCGGGAGATACGCAGTATTTT
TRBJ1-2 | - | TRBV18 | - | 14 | CASSPNRDDYGYTF | TGTGCCAGCTCACCCAACAGGGATGACTATGGCTACACCTTC
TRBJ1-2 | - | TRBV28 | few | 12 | CASSLGARGYTF | TGTGCCAGCAGTTTAGGGGCCCGGGGCTACACCTTC
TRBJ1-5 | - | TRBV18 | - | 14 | CASSPLRANQPQHF | TGTGCCAGCTCACCACTTAGGGCAAATCAGCCCCAGCATTTT
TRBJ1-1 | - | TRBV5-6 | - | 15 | CASSWSGDWGTEAFF | TGTGCCAGCAGCTGGAGCGGGGACTGGGGCACTGAAGCTTTCTTT
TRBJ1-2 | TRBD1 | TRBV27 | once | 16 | CASSLFGQVNNYGYTF | TGTGCCAGCAGTTTATTCGGACAGGTGAACAACTATGGCTACACCTTC
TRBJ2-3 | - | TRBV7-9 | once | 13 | CASSFQGTDTQYF | TGTGCCAGCAGCTTTCAGGGCACAGATACGCAGTATTTT
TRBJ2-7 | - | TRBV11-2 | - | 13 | CASSSRARPEQYF | TGTGCCAGCAGCTCTAGGGCGAGGCCCGAGCAGTACTTC
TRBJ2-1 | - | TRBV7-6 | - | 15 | CASSLARSTYNEQFF | TGTGCCAGCAGCTTAGCTCGGTCTACCTACAATGAGCAGTTCTTC
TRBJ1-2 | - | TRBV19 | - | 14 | CASSIDRGTNGYTF | TGTGCCAGTAGTATAGACAGGGGAACTAATGGCTACACCTTC
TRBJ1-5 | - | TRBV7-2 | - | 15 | CASSLFLQGNQPQHF | TGTGCCAGCAGCTTGTTTTTGCAGGGCAATCAGCCCCAGCATTTT
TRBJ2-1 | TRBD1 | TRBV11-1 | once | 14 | CASSWDRTYNEQFF | TGTGCCAGCAGCTGGGACAGGACTTACAATGAGCAGTTCTTC
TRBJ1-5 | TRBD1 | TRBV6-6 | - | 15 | CASRRETGVNQPQHF | TGTGCCAGCAGGCGCGAGACAGGGGTAAATCAGCCCCAGCATTTT
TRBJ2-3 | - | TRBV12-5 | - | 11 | CASGPWDTQYF | TGTGCTAGTGGCCCATGGGATACGCAGTATTTT
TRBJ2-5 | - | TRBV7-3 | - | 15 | CASSLRAGSQETQYF | TGTGCCAGCAGCCTCCGAGCTGGGTCTCAAGAGACCCAGTACTTC
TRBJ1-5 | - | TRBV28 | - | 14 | CASSLEPRDQPQHF | TGTGCCAGCAGTTTGGAACCGAGGGATCAGCCCCAGCATTTT
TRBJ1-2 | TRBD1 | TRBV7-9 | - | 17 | CASSYSGTGYSVKGYTF | TGTGCCAGCAGCTACTCCGGGACAGGGTACTCTGTCAAAGGCTACACCTTC